Listed below are T cell receptor beta chains from one sample, sequenced in a study of control samples from healthy donors and cancer patients. The method was immunoSEQ multiplex PCR; TCRdb's version includes in-frame clones alone and lacks a portion of them. The sample includes around 40,000 clones, approximately 89% of them seen just once. The sample taken for sequencing was PBMCs. These receptors originate from a woman in her thirties or forties with head and neck cancer. CDR3s include the opening cysteine and the closing phenylalanine or tryptophan. The D gene is left open where the match is weak. Size tells how often a clone was seen (once, few, many) or the class of an expanded clone, and some rows leave it out.

D gene	clone size	V gene	J gene	CDR3 protein	CDR3 DNA
TRBD2	NA	TRBV29-1	TRBJ2-7	CSAAGGSYEQYF	TGCAGCGCGGCGGGGGGGAGCTACGAGCAGTACTTC
TRBD1	once	TRBV27	TRBJ1-6	CASSLLAGGDYNSPLHF	TGTGCCAGCAGTTTATTAGCAGGGGGAGATTATAATTCACCCCTCCACTTT
NA	NA	TRBV6-6	TRBJ1-2	CASTSPTGRNYGYTF	TGTGCCAGCACTTCCCCGACAGGACGCAACTATGGCTACACCTTC
TRBD2	NA	TRBV6-1	TRBJ2-3	CASSDIAGGPDTQYF	TGTGCCAGCAGTGATATAGCGGGGGGGCCAGATACGCAGTATTTT
NA	NA	TRBV28	TRBJ2-1	CASSLRRHLSHNEQFF	TGTGCCAGCAGTTTGCGTCGACACCTTTCCCACAATGAGCAGTTCTTC
TRBD1	NA	TRBV19	TRBJ1-2	CASGGRGLNYGYTF	TGTGCCAGTGGGGGGAGGGGGCTCAACTATGGCTACACCTTC
TRBD1	NA	TRBV6-1	TRBJ2-6	CASSEEGTGKLSGANVLTF	TGTGCCAGCAGTGAAGAAGGGACAGGAAAGCTTTCTGGGGCCAACGTCCTGACTTTC
NA	once	TRBV12-3/TRBV12-4	TRBJ1-1	CASSLWGDTEAFF	TGTGCCAGCAGTTTGTGGGGCGACACTGAAGCTTTCTTT
NA	NA	TRBV18	TRBJ2-7	CASSQQGSEQYF	TGTGCCAGCTCACAACAGGGCAGCGAGCAGTACTTC
NA	NA	TRBV7-8	TRBJ1-2	CASSLASLYRDISYTF	TGTGCCAGCAGTCTCGCCTCTCTTTACCGGGACATTAGCTACACCTTC
TRBD1	once	TRBV20-1	TRBJ1-2	CSAGTGYGYTF	TGCAGTGCCGGGACAGGCTATGGCTACACCTTC
NA	NA	TRBV28	TRBJ2-7	CASSFESYEQYF	TGTGCCAGCAGTTTCGAGAGCTACGAGCAGTACTTC
TRBD2	few	TRBV7-3	TRBJ2-1	CASSLISGVGNEQFF	TGTGCCAGCAGCTTAATTAGCGGGGTGGGGAATGAGCAGTTCTTC
NA	NA	TRBV11-2	TRBJ2-5	CASSLERVETQYF	TGTGCCAGCAGCTTAGAACGGGTGGAGACCCAGTACTTC
TRBD1	NA	TRBV12-3/TRBV12-4	TRBJ1-1	CASSDRGLEAFF	TGTGCCAGCAGTGACAGGGGGCTCGAAGCTTTCTTT
TRBD1	NA	TRBV10-3	TRBJ2-3	CAISESGTGATDTQYF	TGTGCCATCAGTGAATCCGGGACAGGGGCTACAGATACGCAGTATTTT
TRBD1	NA	TRBV5-4	TRBJ2-5	CASSRGTGGRETQYF	TGTGCCAGCAGCAGGGGGACAGGGGGACGGGAGACCCAGTACTTC
NA	NA	TRBV14	TRBJ2-2	CASSRGNTGELFF	TGTGCCAGCAGCCGCGGTAACACCGGGGAGCTGTTTTTT
NA	NA	TRBV3-1/TRBV3-2	TRBJ1-3	CASSQVNPGNTIYF	TGTGCCAGCAGCCAAGTTAATCCCGGAAACACCATATATTTT
NA	NA	TRBV30	TRBJ1-6	CAWSPGQGNSPLHF	TGTGCCTGGAGTCCTGGGCAGGGAAATTCACCCCTCCACTTT
NA	NA	TRBV6-5	TRBJ1-2	CASSQTRRGYTF	TGTGCCAGCAGTCAAACTCGGAGGGGCTACACCTTC
TRBD2	NA	TRBV15	TRBJ2-1	CATSLPPPGRRNEQFF	TGTGCCACCAGCCTACCCCCCCCCGGGAGGAGGAATGAGCAGTTCTTC
NA	few	TRBV5-4	TRBJ1-6	CASSLAGLNNSPLHF	TGTGCCAGCAGCTTGGCCGGTCTGAATAATTCACCCCTCCACTTT
TRBD2	NA	TRBV6-6	TRBJ2-7	CASSYSGTSTYEQYF	TGTGCCAGCAGTTATAGCGGGACTAGCACCTACGAGCAGTACTTC
NA	NA	TRBV12-3/TRBV12-4	TRBJ2-7	CASSFRGREQYF	TGTGCCAGCAGTTTCCGGGGACGCGAGCAGTACTTC
TRBD1	NA	TRBV20-1	TRBJ1-5	CSASKTGSGNQPQHF	TGCAGTGCTAGTAAGACAGGGAGCGGCAATCAGCCCCAGCATTTT
NA	NA	TRBV6-1	TRBJ2-1	CASSEASSYNEQFF	TGTGCCAGCAGTGAAGCGAGCAGTTACAATGAGCAGTTCTTC
TRBD1	NA	TRBV30	TRBJ2-7	CAWSALGQGTYEQYF	TGTGCCTGGAGTGCCTTGGGACAGGGGACCTACGAGCAGTACTTC
NA	NA	TRBV6-5	TRBJ2-7	CASSYGSLRGSYEQYF	TGTGCCAGCAGTTACGGCTCCCTAAGGGGCTCTTACGAGCAGTACTTC
NA	NA	TRBV19	TRBJ2-3	CASGADTQYF	TGTGCCAGTGGGGCAGATACGCAGTATTTT
NA	NA	TRBV18	TRBJ2-7	CASSQRPAGSGEQYF	TGTGCCAGCTCTCAACGCCCGGCGGGTTCGGGAGAGCAGTACTTC
NA	NA	TRBV30	TRBJ1-4	CAWNDRSEKLFF	TGTGCCTGGAACGACAGGAGTGAAAAACTGTTTTTT
NA	once	TRBV6-1	TRBJ1-3	CASSERPTGNTIYF	TGTGCCAGCAGTGAGAGGCCGACTGGAAACACCATATATTTT
NA	NA	TRBV25-1	TRBJ2-2	CASSVGGSETGELFF	TGTGCCAGCAGTGTTGGCGGTTCGGAGACCGGGGAGCTGTTTTTT
NA	NA	TRBV18	TRBJ2-1	CASSPPARTALSLGWNEQFF	TGTGCCAGCTCACCACCGGCCAGGACAGCCCTCTCTTTGGGGTGGAATGAGCAGTTCTTC
NA	NA	TRBV7-2	TRBJ1-1	CASSLVGGGGGSFF	TGTGCCAGCAGCTTAGTTGGTGGTGGGGGAGGGTCTTTCTTT
NA	once	TRBV5-1	TRBJ1-5	CASSPGEKDQPQHF	TGCGCCAGCAGCCCGGGCGAGAAGGATCAGCCCCAGCATTTT
TRBD1	once	TRBV27	TRBJ2-7	CASSLVRGLGEQYF	TGTGCCAGCAGTTTAGTCAGGGGGCTAGGTGAGCAGTACTTC
TRBD2	NA	TRBV6-5	TRBJ2-7	CASSSSGLAGDEQYF	TGTGCCAGCAGTTCCTCGGGACTAGCGGGAGACGAGCAGTACTTC
NA	few	TRBV2	TRBJ1-6	CASSESQSSYNSPLHF	TGTGCCAGCAGTGAATCTCAGAGCTCCTATAATTCACCCCTCCACTTT
TRBD1	NA	TRBV6-6	TRBJ2-7	CASSYSETGVLF	TGTGCCAGCAGTTACAGTGAGACAGGGGTACTATTC
TRBD2	NA	TRBV3-1/TRBV3-2	TRBJ2-5	CASSLGPLAGETQYF	TGTGCCAGCAGCCTTGGGCCCCTAGCGGGGGAGACCCAGTACTTC
NA	NA	TRBV27	TRBJ2-1	CASSFGIDNEQFF	TGTGCCAGCAGTTTTGGGATAGACAATGAGCAGTTCTTC
TRBD1	once	TRBV5-1	TRBJ2-5	CASRQGVGETQYF	TGCGCCAGCAGACAGGGGGTCGGAGAGACCCAGTACTTC
TRBD1	once	TRBV18	TRBJ1-3	CASSRVFRGPGNTIYF	TGTGCCAGCTCACGAGTTTTTAGGGGGCCTGGAAACACCATATATTTT
TRBD1	NA	TRBV5-4	TRBJ2-7	CASSSGTGTYEQYF	TGTGCCAGCAGCTCCGGGACAGGAACCTACGAGCAGTACTTC
TRBD1	NA	TRBV3-1/TRBV3-2	TRBJ1-6	CASRPTGQSSYNSPLHF	TGTGCCAGCAGACCCACGGGACAGAGCTCCTATAATTCACCCCTCCACTTT
NA	NA	TRBV19	TRBJ1-5	CASSIRDSNQPQHF	TGTGCCAGTAGTATCCGGGATAGCAATCAGCCCCAGCATTTT
NA	NA	TRBV3-1/TRBV3-2	TRBJ1-4	CASSLSPPRTARHEKLFF	TGTGCCAGCAGCCTCTCCCCGCCCCGGACAGCAAGACATGAAAAACTGTTTTTT
NA	NA	TRBV5-1	TRBJ1-1	CASKGSGGETEAFF	TGCGCCAGCAAGGGGAGCGGGGGGGAAACTGAAGCTTTCTTT
NA	NA	TRBV6-2/TRBV6-3	TRBJ2-6	CASSYALRSGANVLTF	TGTGCCAGCAGTTACGCTCTCCGCTCTGGGGCCAACGTCCTGACTTTC
TRBD2	NA	TRBV11-2	TRBJ2-3	CASSLLPSGSTDTQYF	TGTGCCAGCAGCTTACTTCCTAGCGGGAGCACAGATACGCAGTATTTT
TRBD1	NA	TRBV5-1	TRBJ1-1	CASSWGTGPNTEAFF	TGCGCCAGCAGCTGGGGGACAGGGCCGAACACTGAAGCTTTCTTT
TRBD1	few	TRBV28	TRBJ1-4	CASRGQGFYTTNEKLFF	TGTGCCAGCAGGGGACAGGGATTCTATACAACTAATGAAAAACTGTTTTTT
NA	NA	TRBV6-5	TRBJ2-5	CASSLRGGVQETQYF	TGTGCCAGCAGTCTCCGCGGCGGGGTTCAAGAGACCCAGTACTTC